Detailed here is one TCR beta chain. Its antigen is not known. This record belongs to a study of cytomegalovirus exposure and HLA in healthy donors. The CDR3 covers 14 residues. The germline CDR1 and CDR2 sequences are SGHTA and FQGNSA. Germline trimming cut 3 bases from V and 3 bases from J; bases unmatched to any gene: 4. General observations from the study: According to an earlier analysis, most TCR beta V segments yielded productive rearrangements about 87% or about 30% of the time. Prediction of most subjects' HLA-A and HLA-B alleles by TCR beta sequences was reportedly accurate. In terms of immune exposure information, only CMV serostatus was available. In a later analysis, V- and J-gene trimming of beta chains associated with a DCLRE1C missense variant, replicated independently.

Amplification used 60 Vbeta primers and 13 Jbeta primers. The repertoire was sequenced with immunoSEQ multiplex PCR; TCRdb's copy has only in-frame clones and lacks some. In the table there are approximately 100,000 clones, around 80% of which are singletons. V is TRBV7-2 and J is TRBJ2-7; TRBD1 agrees at 8 bases. The source material was PBMCs. This TCR came from a man in his fifties or sixties in good health and CMV-seropositive. In DNA form, the CDR3 reads TGTGCCAGCAGCTTCCGACAGGGGCACTACGAGCAGTACTTC. Translation gives CASSFRQGHYEQYF.